This paragraph reports one T cell receptor beta chain. What it binds is not known. The entry originates in a study of blood T cells in healthy people across ages. Notes on the study in general: Long-lived donors carried more naive CD4+ cells and greater diversity than aged donors. Not knowing donor CMV status may have confounded expanded clonotype changes.

This CDR3 comprises 15 residues. Trimming removed 2 bases at V and 4 bases at J, with 12 bases between. CDR1 and CDR2 (germline): DFQATT, SNEGSKA (reference sequence). A second about 6 to 11 cycle PCR used barcoded and J-beta primers. Tags on each cDNA molecule came from a template-switch adaptor with 12 random nucleotides. TCRdb re-called the 5' RACE reads through MiXCR, storing one row per CDR3 protein. Seen here are roughly 800,000 distinct CDR3 sequences, about 62% observed once, and the top ten hold 20% to 25%. The TCR originated in a man aged 30 to 45 in good health. This sequence joins TRBV20-1 and TRBJ2-6; D is perhaps TRBD1 or TRBD2 (5 bases each). The sequencing sample was made of blood. For the CDR3, the DNA is TGCAGTGCTAGAACCCCGGGGACCGGGGCCAACGTCCTGACTTTC. Translated: CSARTPGTGANVLTF.